The sequence of this T cell receptor beta chain was determined in a study of blood T cell repertoires in COVID-19. Study-level information: Samples representing acute and convalescent COVID-19 were sourced from the United States, Italy and Spain.

Per the original data handling: Amplification with reference gene primers provided the estimates of nucleated cell counts. This table comes from immunoSEQ multiplex PCR, and its TCRdb copy is limited to in-frame clones, with some not included. V, J and clone size reflect that table, while D and trimming were determined from the DNA. The table records about 100,000 clones, about 89% of them present only once. This clonotype was obtained from a man aged 55 to 69 with acute or convalescent COVID-19. Sequenced input: peripheral blood.

CDR3 DNA: TGTGCCAGCACCCCCGGACTTTACTCCCCCCTCGAGCAGTACTTC. This gives the protein CASTPGLYSPLEQYF. The chain recombines TRBV7-8 with TRBJ2-7, with D tentatively TRBD2 (5 bases). Trimming removed 7 bases from V and 6 bases from J, with 22 bases in between. Germline V gives CDR1 SGHVS, CDR2 FQNEAQ. The CDR3 loop spans 15 amino acids.